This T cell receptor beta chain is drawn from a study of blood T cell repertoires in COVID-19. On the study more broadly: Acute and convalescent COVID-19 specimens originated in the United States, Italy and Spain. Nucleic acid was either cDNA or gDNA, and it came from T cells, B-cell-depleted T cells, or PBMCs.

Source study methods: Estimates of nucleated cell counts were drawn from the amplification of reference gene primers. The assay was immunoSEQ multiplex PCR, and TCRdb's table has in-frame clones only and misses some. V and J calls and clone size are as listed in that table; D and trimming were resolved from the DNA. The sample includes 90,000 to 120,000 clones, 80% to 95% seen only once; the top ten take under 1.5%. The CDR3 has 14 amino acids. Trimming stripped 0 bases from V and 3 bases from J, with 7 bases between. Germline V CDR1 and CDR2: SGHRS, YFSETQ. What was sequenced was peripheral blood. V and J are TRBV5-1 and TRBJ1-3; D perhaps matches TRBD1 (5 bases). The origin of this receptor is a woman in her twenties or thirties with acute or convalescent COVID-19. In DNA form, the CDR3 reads TGCGCCAGCAGCTTGGGACAGCATGGAAACACCATATATTTT. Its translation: CASSLGQHGNTIYF.